The clone carrying this T cell receptor beta chain was seen repeatedly, ten times or more. Its specificity is not known. Sorting defined naive CD8 T cells as CD8+CD4-CCR7+CD45RA+. The sample comes from a study of molecular identifiers for immune sequencing clone quantification. In TCRdb, the PCR reads were re-called with MiXCR into one record per CDR3 protein. The repertoire holds some 40,000 distinct CDR3 sequences, about 18% seen once, with roughly 6.9% in the top ten. General study findings and limits: Sizes of highly expanded clones could be underestimated through identical TCRs sharing a barcode. Amid roughly 1 million naive cells, spiked Jurkat TCR RNA from one cell was reportedly still detectable. Effector cells kept over 98% of their molecules in clones above 20 RNA copies, while naive cells kept under 1% there.

V lost 1 base and J lost 7, with 14 bases in between. The CDR3 length is 15 residues. Looked up from germline, CDR1 is SGHAT and CDR2 is FQNNGV. This receptor was obtained from a human donor in good health. Some libraries in this study had Jurkat cell RNA spiked in. The chain has TRBV11-2 and TRBJ2-1; D remains unclear. The specimen sequenced was naive CD8+ T cells from blood, with Jurkat cell RNA spiked in. The subset here: FACS-sorted CD8+CD4-CCR7+CD45RA+ naive T cells. In DNA form, the CDR3 reads TGTGCCAGCAGCTTAGGCATTGGTGTGTTAAATGAGCAGTTCTTC. Residues: CASSLGIGVLNEQFF.